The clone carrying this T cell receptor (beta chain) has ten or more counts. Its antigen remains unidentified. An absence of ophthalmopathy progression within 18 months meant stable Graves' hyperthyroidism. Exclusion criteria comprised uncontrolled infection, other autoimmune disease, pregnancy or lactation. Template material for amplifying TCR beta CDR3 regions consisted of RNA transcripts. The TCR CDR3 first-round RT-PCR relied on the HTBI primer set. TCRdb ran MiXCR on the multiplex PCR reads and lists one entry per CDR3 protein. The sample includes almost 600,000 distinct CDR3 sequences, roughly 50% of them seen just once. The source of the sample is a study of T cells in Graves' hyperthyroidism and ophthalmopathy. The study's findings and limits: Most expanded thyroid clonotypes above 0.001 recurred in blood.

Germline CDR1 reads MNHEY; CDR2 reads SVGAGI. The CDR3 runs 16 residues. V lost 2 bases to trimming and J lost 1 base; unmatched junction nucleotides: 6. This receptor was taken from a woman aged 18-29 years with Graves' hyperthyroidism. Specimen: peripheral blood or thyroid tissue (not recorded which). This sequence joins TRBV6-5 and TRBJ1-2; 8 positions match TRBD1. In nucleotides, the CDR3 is TGTGCCAGCAGTTACGCGGGACAGGAGCTTAACTATGGCTACACCTTC. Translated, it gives CASSYAGQELNYGYTF.